This paragraph reports one T cell receptor beta chain. This sample was included in a study of OX40 agonist ivuxolimab in advanced cancers. The overall study: Patients were around 83% male with ages about 23 to 79, mean about 65. Earlier treatment with anti-PD-1, anti-PD-L1 or anti-CTLA-4 was permitted, and around 43% had received some.

Method: immunoSEQ multiplex PCR; TCRdb's copy keeps in-frame clones and lacks some. This sample has over 14,000 clones, with more than 65% found just once. This specimen consisted of CD4+ or CD8+ T cells sorted from blood, obtained in a trial of the OX40 agonist ivuxolimab. The TCR was taken from an adult with an advanced solid tumor such as melanoma, head and neck, liver or kidney cancer.

CDR3 DNA sequence: TGTGCCACCAGCAGGGAGACAGGGGGGGAGACCCAGTACTTC. Residues: CATSRETGGETQYF. The chain combines TRBV15 with TRBJ2-5, with 9 bases matching TRBD1. CDR3 length: 14 residues. Germline lookup yields CDR1 LNHNV and CDR2 YYDKDF (reference sequence). The V and J ends lost 3 bases and 5 bases, in that order; junction bases with no gene match: 4.